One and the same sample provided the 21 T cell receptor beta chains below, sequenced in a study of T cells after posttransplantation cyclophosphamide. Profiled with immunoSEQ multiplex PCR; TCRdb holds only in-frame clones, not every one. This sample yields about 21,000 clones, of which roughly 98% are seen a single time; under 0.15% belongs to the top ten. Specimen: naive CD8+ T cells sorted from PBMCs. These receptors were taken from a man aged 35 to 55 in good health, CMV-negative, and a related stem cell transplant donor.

DNA of the CDR3: TGTGCCAGCAGCCCCGGACAGGGGTGGAATGAGCAGTTCTTC. Protein product: CASSPGQGWNEQFF. This chain joins TRBV9 and TRBJ2-1, with 9 bases matching TRBD1. This CDR3 has 14 amino acids. Germline V CDR1 and CDR2: SGDLS, YYNGEE. J lost 7 bases, V lost 4 bases, and 6 bases had no gene match. The full variable domain, in which reference TRBV9 and TRBJ2-1 provide the parts outside the CDR3, is DSGVTQTPKHLITATGQRVTLRCSPRSGDLSVYWYQQSLDQGLQFLIQYYNGEERAKGNILERFSAQQFPDLHSELNLSSLELGDSALYFCASSPGQGWNEQFFGPGTRLTVL.

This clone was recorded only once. The CDR3 DNA is TGTGCCAGCAGTCCTTCAGCGGTGGGGACCCAGTACTTC. Translation: CASSPSAVGTQYF. This chain uses TRBV6-5 with TRBJ2-5, with D maybe TRBD2 (5 bases). The CDR3 runs to 13 residues. Trimming took 5 bases from V and 7 from J, leaving 14 bases between them. From germline, CDR1 is MNHEY and CDR2 SVGAGI.

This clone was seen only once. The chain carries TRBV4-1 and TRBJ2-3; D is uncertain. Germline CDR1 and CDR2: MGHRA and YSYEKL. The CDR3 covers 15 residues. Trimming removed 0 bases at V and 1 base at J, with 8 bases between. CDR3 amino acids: CASSQDTVGTDTQYF. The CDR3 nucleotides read TGCGCCAGCAGCCAAGATACAGTTGGCACAGATACGCAGTATTTT.

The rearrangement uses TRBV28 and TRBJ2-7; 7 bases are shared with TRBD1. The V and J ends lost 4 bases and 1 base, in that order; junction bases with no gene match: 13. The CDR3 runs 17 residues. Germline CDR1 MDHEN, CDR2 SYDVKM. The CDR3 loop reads CASSWLTGTEVSYEQYF. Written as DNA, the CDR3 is TGTGCCAGCAGTTGGCTTACCGGGACAGAAGTATCCTACGAGCAGTACTTC.

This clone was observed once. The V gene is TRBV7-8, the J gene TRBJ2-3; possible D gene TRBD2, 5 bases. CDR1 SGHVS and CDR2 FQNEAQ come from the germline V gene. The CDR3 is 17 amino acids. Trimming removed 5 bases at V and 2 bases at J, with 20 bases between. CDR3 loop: CASSLRAAEVITDTQYF. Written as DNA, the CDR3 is TGTGCCAGCAGCCTTAGGGCAGCGGAGGTCATCACAGATACGCAGTATTTT.

CDR3 sequence reads: CASSLFEAGYNEQFF. The CDR3, as DNA: TGTGCCAGCAGTTTATTTGAAGCGGGCTACAATGAGCAGTTCTTC. The chain is built from TRBV27 and TRBJ2-1; maybe TRBD2 (6 bases). Trimming shortened V by 1 base and J by 3 bases, and 10 bases separated the two germline ends. Germline V gene sequence: CDR1 MNHEY, CDR2 SMNVEV (reference sequence). The CDR3 runs 15 residues.

CDR3 sequence reads: CASSGESRYTGELFF. DNA for the CDR3: TGTGCCAGTTCGGGAGAGAGCCGGTACACCGGGGAGCTGTTTTTT. The chain is built from TRBV19 and TRBJ2-2, with a possible D match to TRBD2 (6 bases). This CDR3 has 15 amino acids. V was clipped by 8 bases and J by 3 bases, with 16 bases between them. Germline-derived CDR1 and CDR2 are LNHDA and SQIVND (reference sequence).

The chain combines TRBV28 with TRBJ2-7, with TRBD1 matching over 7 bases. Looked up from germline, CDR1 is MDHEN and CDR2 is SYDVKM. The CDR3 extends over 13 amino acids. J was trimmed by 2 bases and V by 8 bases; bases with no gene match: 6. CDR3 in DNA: TGTGCCAGCGTCGACAGGGCGGCCTACGAGCAGTACTTC. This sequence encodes CASVDRAAYEQYF.

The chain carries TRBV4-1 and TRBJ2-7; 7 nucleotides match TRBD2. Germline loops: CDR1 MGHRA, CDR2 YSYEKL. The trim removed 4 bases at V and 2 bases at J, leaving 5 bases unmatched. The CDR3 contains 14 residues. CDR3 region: CASSLSGPTYEQYF. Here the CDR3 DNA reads TGCGCCAGCAGCCTTAGCGGGCCTACCTACGAGCAGTACTTC.

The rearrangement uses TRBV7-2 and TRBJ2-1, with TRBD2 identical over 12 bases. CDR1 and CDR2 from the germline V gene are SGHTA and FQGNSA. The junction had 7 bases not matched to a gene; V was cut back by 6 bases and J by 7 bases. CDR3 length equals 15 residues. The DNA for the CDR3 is TGTGCCAGCAGGAGGACTAGCGGGGCCCTGAATGAGCAGTTCTTC. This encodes CASRRTSGALNEQFF.

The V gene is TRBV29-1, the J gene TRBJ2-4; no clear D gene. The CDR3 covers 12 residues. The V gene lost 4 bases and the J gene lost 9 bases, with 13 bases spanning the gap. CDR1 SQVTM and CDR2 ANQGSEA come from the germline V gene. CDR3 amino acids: CSVVAEVGIQYF. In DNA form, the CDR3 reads TGCAGCGTTGTGGCCGAGGTGGGCATTCAGTACTTC.

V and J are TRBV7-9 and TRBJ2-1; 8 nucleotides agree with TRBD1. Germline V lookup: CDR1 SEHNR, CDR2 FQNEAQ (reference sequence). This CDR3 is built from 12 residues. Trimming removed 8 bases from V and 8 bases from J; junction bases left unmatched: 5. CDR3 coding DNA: TGTGCCAGCTGGGCAGGGGGCGATGAGCAGTTCTTC. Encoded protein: CASWAGGDEQFF.

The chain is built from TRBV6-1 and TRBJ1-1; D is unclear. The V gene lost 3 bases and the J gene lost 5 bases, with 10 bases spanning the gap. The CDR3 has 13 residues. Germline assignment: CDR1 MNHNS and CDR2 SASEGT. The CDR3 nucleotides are TGTGCCAGCAGTGAGCGAGCTCCTACTGAAGCTTTCTTT. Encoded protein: CASSERAPTEAFF.

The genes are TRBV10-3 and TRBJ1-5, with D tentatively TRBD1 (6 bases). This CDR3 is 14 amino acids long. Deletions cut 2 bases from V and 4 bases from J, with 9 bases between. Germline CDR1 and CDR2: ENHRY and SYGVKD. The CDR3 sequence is CAISEAGENQPQHF. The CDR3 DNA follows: TGTGCCATCAGTGAGGCAGGGGAGAATCAGCCCCAGCATTTT.

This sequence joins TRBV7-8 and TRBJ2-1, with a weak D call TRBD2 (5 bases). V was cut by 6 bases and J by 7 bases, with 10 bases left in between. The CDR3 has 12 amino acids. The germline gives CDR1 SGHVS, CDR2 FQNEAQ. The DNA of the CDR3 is TGTGCCAGCAGACCGGGCGGGAATGAGCAGTTCTTC. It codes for CASRPGGNEQFF.

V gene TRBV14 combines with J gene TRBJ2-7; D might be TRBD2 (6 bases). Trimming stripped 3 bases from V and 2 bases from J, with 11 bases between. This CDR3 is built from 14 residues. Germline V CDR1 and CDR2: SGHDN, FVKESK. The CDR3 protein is CASSHRGTPYEQYF. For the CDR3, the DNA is TGTGCCAGCAGCCATCGAGGGACTCCCTACGAGCAGTACTTC. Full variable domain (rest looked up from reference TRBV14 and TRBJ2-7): EAGVTQFPSHSVIEKGQTVTLRCDPISGHDNLYWYRRVMGKEIKFLLHFVKESKQDESGMPNNRFLAERTGGTYSTLKVQPAELEDSGVYFCASSHRGTPYEQYFGPGTRLTVT.

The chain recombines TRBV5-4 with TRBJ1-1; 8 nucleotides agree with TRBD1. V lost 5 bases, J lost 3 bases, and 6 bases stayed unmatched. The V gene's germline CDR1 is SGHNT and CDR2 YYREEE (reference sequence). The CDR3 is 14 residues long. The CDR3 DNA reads TGTGCCAGCAGACTGACAGGGGAGGACACTGAAGCTTTCTTT. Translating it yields CASRLTGEDTEAFF.

The CDR3 sequence: CASSFAGTYEQYF. In nucleotides, the CDR3 is TGTGCCAGCAGTTTTGCAGGGACTTACGAGCAGTACTTC. The chain links TRBV28 to TRBJ2-7; possibly TRBD2 for D (6 bases). The ends were cut back, 3 bases at V and 4 bases at J, with 10 bases in the middle. This CDR3 region has 13 residues. Germline CDR1 and CDR2: MDHEN and SYDVKM.

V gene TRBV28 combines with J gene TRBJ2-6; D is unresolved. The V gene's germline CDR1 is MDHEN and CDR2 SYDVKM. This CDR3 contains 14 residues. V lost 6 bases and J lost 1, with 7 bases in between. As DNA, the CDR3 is TGTGCCAGCAGGGCCAGGTCTGGGGCCAACGTCCTGACTTTC. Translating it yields CASRARSGANVLTF.

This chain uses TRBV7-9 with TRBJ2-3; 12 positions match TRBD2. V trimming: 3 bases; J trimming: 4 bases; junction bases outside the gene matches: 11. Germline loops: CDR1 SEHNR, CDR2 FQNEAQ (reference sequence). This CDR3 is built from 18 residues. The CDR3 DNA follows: TGTGCCAGCAGCTTGGGACTAGCGGGTTCTTATTACTCAGATACGCAGTATTTT. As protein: CASSLGLAGSYYSDTQYF.

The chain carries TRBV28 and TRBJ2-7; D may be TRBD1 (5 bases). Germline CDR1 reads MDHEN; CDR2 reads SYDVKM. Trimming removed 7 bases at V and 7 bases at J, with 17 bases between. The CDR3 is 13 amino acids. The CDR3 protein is CASNLGEGVEQYF. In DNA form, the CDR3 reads TGTGCCAGCAACCTTGGGGAAGGGGTGGAGCAGTACTTC.